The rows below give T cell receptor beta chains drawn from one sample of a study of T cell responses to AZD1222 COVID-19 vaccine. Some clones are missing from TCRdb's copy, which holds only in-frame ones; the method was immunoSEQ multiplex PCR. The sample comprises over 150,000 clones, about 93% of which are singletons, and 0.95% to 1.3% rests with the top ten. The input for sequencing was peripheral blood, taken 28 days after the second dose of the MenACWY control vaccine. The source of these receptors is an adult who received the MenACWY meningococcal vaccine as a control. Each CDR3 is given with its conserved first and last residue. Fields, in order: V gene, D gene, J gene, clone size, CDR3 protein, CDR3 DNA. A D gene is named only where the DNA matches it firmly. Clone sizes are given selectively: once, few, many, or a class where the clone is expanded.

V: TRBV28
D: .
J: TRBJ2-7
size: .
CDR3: CASSFGASYEQYF
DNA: TGTGCCAGCAGTTTTGGGGCTAGCTACGAGCAGTACTTC

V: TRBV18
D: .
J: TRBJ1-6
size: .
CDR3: CASSPGAGVNSPLHF
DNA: TGTGCCAGCTCACCAGGGGCAGGGGTGAATTCACCCCTCCACTTT

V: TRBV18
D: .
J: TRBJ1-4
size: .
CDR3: CASSPRQTTIGEKLFF
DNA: TGTGCCAGCTCACCCCGACAGACTACTATAGGTGAAAAACTGTTTTTT

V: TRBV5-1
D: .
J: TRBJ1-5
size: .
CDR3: CASSLDGSNQPQHF
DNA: TGCGCCAGCAGCCTAGACGGAAGCAATCAGCCCCAGCATTTT

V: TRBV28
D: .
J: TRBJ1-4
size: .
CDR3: CASSLGRGREKLFF
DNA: TGTGCCAGCAGCTTAGGACGGGGAAGGGAAAAACTGTTTTTT

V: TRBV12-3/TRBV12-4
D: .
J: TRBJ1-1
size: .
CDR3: CASSFSSSSSAFF
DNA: TGTGCCAGCAGTTTCTCCTCAAGCAGCTCGGCTTTCTTT

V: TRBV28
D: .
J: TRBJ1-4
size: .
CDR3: CASRRVKGARATNEKLFF
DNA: TGTGCCAGCAGACGAGTAAAGGGAGCGAGGGCAACTAATGAAAAACTGTTTTTT

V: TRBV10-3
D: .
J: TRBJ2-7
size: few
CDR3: CAIRGGGPHYEQYF
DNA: TGTGCCATCAGGGGAGGGGGACCCCACTACGAGCAGTACTTC

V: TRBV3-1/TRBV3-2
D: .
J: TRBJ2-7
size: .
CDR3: CASSHGMKGGEQYF
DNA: TGTGCCAGCAGCCACGGAATGAAGGGCGGGGAGCAGTACTTC

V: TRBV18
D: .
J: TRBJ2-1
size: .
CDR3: CASSPAIEDEQFF
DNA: TGTGCCAGCTCACCGGCTATAGAGGATGAGCAGTTCTTC

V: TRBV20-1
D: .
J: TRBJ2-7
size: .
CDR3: CSTKRTEQYF
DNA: TGCAGTACTAAAAGGACCGAGCAGTACTTC

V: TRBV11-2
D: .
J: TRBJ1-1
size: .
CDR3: CASSLYARGAEAFF
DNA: TGTGCCAGCAGCTTATACGCCAGGGGCGCTGAAGCTTTCTTT

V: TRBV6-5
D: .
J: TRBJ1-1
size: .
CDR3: CASSRFKAMNTEAFF
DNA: TGTGCCAGCAGCCGTTTTAAAGCTATGAACACTGAAGCTTTCTTT

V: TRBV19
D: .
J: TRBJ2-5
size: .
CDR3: CASSTQLQSKETQYF
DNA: TGTGCCAGTAGTACCCAACTCCAATCCAAGGAGACCCAGTACTTC

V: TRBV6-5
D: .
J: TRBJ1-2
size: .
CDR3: CASILRGSGRGYTF
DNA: TGTGCCAGCATCCTACGGGGGTCCGGGAGGGGCTACACCTTC

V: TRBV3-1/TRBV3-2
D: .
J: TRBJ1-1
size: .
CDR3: CASSLQPTVNTEAFF
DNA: TGTGCCAGCAGCCTTCAACCCACAGTGAACACTGAAGCTTTCTTT

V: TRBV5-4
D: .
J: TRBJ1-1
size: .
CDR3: CASSSRDLNTEAFF
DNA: TGTGCCAGCAGTAGTCGGGACCTGAACACTGAAGCTTTCTTT

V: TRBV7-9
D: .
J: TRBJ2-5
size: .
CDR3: CASSFQETQYF
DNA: TGTGCCAGCAGCTTTCAAGAGACCCAGTACTTC